This T cell receptor beta chain was profiled in a study of OX40 agonist ivuxolimab in advanced cancers. The ends lost 0 bases at V and 8 bases at J; junction bases unmatched: 6. The CDR3 covers 15 residues. Germline values: CDR1 KGHSH, CDR2 LQKENI. Here immunoSEQ multiplex PCR was the method, and the copy in TCRdb shows in-frame clones only, minus some. This table holds 65,000 to 95,000 clones, more than 85% found once. The chain is built from TRBV18 and TRBJ2-4; 8 bases match TRBD1. This sample comprised CD4+ or CD8+ T cells sorted from blood, obtained in a trial of the OX40 agonist ivuxolimab. The source is an adult with an advanced solid tumor such as melanoma, head and neck, liver or kidney cancer. For the CDR3, the DNA is TGTGCCAGCTCACCACCGGGAGCAGGGGGCGACATTCAGTACTTC. Protein sequence: CASSPPGAGGDIQYF.